Listed below are T cell receptor beta chains from one sample, sequenced in a study of blood T cell repertoires in COVID-19. TCRdb's copy holds only in-frame clones and misses some; the assay was immunoSEQ multiplex PCR. Altogether approximately 77,000 clones are present, 70% to 90% being singletons, with the ten largest covering 1.5% to 2.5%. Sequencing input: peripheral blood. The receptor set was obtained from a man younger than 45 with acute or convalescent COVID-19. The CDR3 runs from the conserved cysteine through the conserved F or W. The D gene is left open where the match is weak. Rows give clone size only sometimes, using once, few, many, or a class for an expanded clone.

j_gene	abundance	v_gene	d_gene	CDR3nt	CDR3aa
TRBJ1-5	-	TRBV12-3/TRBV12-4	-	TGTGCCAGCTGCAGGGTTCCCAATCAGCCCCAGCATTTT	CASCRVPNQPQHF
TRBJ1-1	-	TRBV11-2	-	TGTGCCAGCAGCTTGGGGGGAAACACTGAAGCTTTCTTT	CASSLGGNTEAFF
TRBJ1-5	-	TRBV5-6	TRBD1	TGTGCCAGCAGCCCCGGGACAGGGGACAATCAGCCCCAGCATTTT	CASSPGTGDNQPQHF
TRBJ1-1	-	TRBV18	-	TGTGCCAGCTCAACAAACCGGGACATCTACACTGAAGCTTTCTTT	CASSTNRDIYTEAFF
TRBJ1-4	-	TRBV5-5	-	TGTGCCAGCAGCCGGAACAGTGCAACTAATGAAAAACTGTTTTTT	CASSRNSATNEKLFF
TRBJ2-3	-	TRBV6-1	-	TGTGCCAGCAGTGAATCGGTACGCACAGATACGCAGTATTTT	CASSESVRTDTQYF
TRBJ1-2	-	TRBV24-1	-	TGTGCCACCGGGTCCGGGGGGTCGGCTAACTATGGCTACACCTTC	CATGSGGSANYGYTF
TRBJ2-1	-	TRBV4-2	-	TGTGCCAGCAGCCAAAAGAGCATGAGGAATGAGCAGTTCTTC	CASSQKSMRNEQFF
TRBJ1-3	-	TRBV4-3	TRBD1	TGCGCCAGCAGTCTCGGCCAGGGGGCTGGAAACACCATATATTTT	CASSLGQGAGNTIYF
TRBJ2-1	-	TRBV6-5	-	TGTGCCAGCAGTTTATCCAATGGGTCCCCAGGTGAGCAGTTCTTC	CASSLSNGSPGEQFF
TRBJ1-2	-	TRBV2	-	TGTGCCAGCATTTGGGGCAGGCATAACTATGGCTACACCTTC	CASIWGRHNYGYTF
TRBJ1-2	-	TRBV5-1	TRBD1	TGCGCCAGCAGCACCCCGGAAGGGACAGGAAATGGCTACACCTTC	CASSTPEGTGNGYTF
TRBJ2-2	-	TRBV6-5	-	TGTGCCATCCTAGGCGGCAGTTACACCGGGGAGCTGTTTTTT	CAILGGSYTGELFF
TRBJ1-1	few	TRBV15	-	TGTGCCACCAGCAGGGACTCTACTCTGATAAATGAAGCTTTCTTT	CATSRDSTLINEAFF
TRBJ2-5	once	TRBV9	TRBD1	TGTGCCAGCAGCGTTTATTCGACAGGGGGAGAGACCCAGTACTTC	CASSVYSTGGETQYF
TRBJ2-2	-	TRBV3-1/TRBV3-2	-	TGTGCCAGCAGCCTCCCGAGGGTTGCAGGAACCGGGGAGCTGTTTTTT	CASSLPRVAGTGELFF
TRBJ2-1	-	TRBV18	TRBD1	TGTGCCAGCTCACCCGGACAGGGGGGATACAATGAGCAGTTCTTC	CASSPGQGGYNEQFF
TRBJ2-5	-	TRBV5-1	-	TGCGCCAGCAGCTTGTTTGGTGGGGCCCGCCAAGAGACCCAGTACTTC	CASSLFGGARQETQYF
TRBJ1-2	-	TRBV24-1	TRBD1	TGTGCCATTTCGGACAGGACTAACTATGGCTACACCTTC	CAISDRTNYGYTF
TRBJ1-5	-	TRBV6-5	-	TGTGCCAGCAGTACTCGACAGAGCAATCAGCCCCAGCATTTT	CASSTRQSNQPQHF
TRBJ2-1	-	TRBV6-5	TRBD2	TGTGCCAGGGACGGACTAGCGCCCTACAATGAGCAGTTCTTC	CARDGLAPYNEQFF
TRBJ1-5	-	TRBV7-2	TRBD1	TGTGCCAGCAGCCCCAGGACAGGGGGCGAGAATCAGCCCCAGCATTTT	CASSPRTGGENQPQHF
TRBJ2-1	-	TRBV7-8	-	TGTGCCAGCAGCTTAGAGGGGAACCCGATGCAGGGTGAGCAGTTCTTC	CASSLEGNPMQGEQFF
TRBJ1-2	-	TRBV5-1	TRBD1	TGCGCCAGCAGCCCAACGGTAGCGGACAGGGGCTATGGCTACACCTTC	CASSPTVADRGYGYTF
TRBJ1-1	few	TRBV6-2/TRBV6-3	-	TGTGCCAGCAGTTCCTCAGGGGCTAGCGCTGAAGCTTTCTTT	CASSSSGASAEAFF
TRBJ1-5	few	TRBV4-1	-	TGCGCCAGCAGCCAAGATCCGGCAGGGTCGGGTATGAGCAATCAGCCCCAGCATTTT	CASSQDPAGSGMSNQPQHF
TRBJ2-1	few	TRBV7-6	-	TGTGCCAGCAGCTTAGGGGGCCTAGAAGACCCTGAGCAGTTCTTC	CASSLGGLEDPEQFF
TRBJ1-5	once	TRBV6-5	-	TGTGCCAGCAGCAATGGAGATCAGCCCCAGCATTTT	CASSNGDQPQHF
TRBJ1-3	few	TRBV19	-	TGTGCCAGTAGTATAGGGACACCCGGAAACACCATATATTTT	CASSIGTPGNTIYF
TRBJ1-1	-	TRBV5-1	TRBD1	TGCGCCAGCAGCTTGGATCCGGCAGGGGGCCGTGAAGCTTTCTTT	CASSLDPAGGREAFF
TRBJ1-1	-	TRBV4-1	TRBD1	TGCGCCAGCAGCCAAGATAGGGTTCGGGACAGGGAGTCTGAAGCTTTCTTT	CASSQDRVRDRESEAFF
TRBJ1-6	-	TRBV2	-	TGTGCCAGCAGTGAAGGCAGGGTCAATTCACCCCTCCACTTT	CASSEGRVNSPLHF
TRBJ2-1	once	TRBV6-5	-	TGTGCCAGCACGACAGGATCCCAATGGGATGAGCAGTTCTTC	CASTTGSQWDEQFF
TRBJ2-2	-	TRBV19	TRBD2	TGTGCCAGTAGTATGAGCGGGGGGGCCGTTGCCACCGGGGAGCTGTTTTTT	CASSMSGGAVATGELFF
TRBJ1-1	-	TRBV7-8	TRBD1	TGTGCCAGCAGCTTAGCTGAGCTTACAGGGGCTGGAACTGAAGCTTTCTTT	CASSLAELTGAGTEAFF
TRBJ1-1	few	TRBV5-1	-	TGCGCCAGCAGCTTAAAAAATCAGGGAAAAGGGACTGAAGCTTTCTTT	CASSLKNQGKGTEAFF
TRBJ1-4	-	TRBV5-1	-	TGCGCCAGCAGCTTGGTTTGGGGAGAAACGAATGAAAAACTGTTTTTT	CASSLVWGETNEKLFF